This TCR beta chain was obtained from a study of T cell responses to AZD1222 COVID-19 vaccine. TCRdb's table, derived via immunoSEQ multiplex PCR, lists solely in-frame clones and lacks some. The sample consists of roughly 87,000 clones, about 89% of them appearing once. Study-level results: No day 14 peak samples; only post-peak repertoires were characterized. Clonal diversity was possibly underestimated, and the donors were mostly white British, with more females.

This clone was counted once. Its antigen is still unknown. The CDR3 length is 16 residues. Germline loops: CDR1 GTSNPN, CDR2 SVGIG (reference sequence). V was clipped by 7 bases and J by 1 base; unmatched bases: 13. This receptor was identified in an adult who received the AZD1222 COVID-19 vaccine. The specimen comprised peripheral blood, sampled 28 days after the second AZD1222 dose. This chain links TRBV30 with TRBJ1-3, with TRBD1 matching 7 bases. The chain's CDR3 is CASTGVRLPSGNTIYF. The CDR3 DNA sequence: TGTGCCTCAACAGGGGTTCGCTTGCCTTCTGGAAACACCATATATTTT. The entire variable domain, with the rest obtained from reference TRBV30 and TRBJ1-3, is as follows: SQTIHQWPATLVQPVGSPLSLECTVEGTSNPNLYWYRQAAGRGLQLLFYSVGIGQISSEVPQNLSASRPQDRQFILSSKKLLLSDSGFYLCASTGVRLPSGNTIYFGEGSWLTVV.